The 3 T cell receptor beta chains in this list originate from one sample, sequenced in a study of CD8 T cells in ankylosing spondylitis (TCRdb year 2017). Preparation of the library involved 5' RACE. Sequencing was performed on an Illumina HiSeq 2500. TCRdb itself trimmed the public reads at Q25 with fastp, ran MiXCR and retained productive beta chains. Identical CDR3 proteins give one entry, which carries the most common genes and DNA. This sample gives 250,000 or so distinct CDR3 sequences in total; 10% of them show up just once. The ten largest make up 2% to 3% of the sample. Source material: blood, either unsorted or a sorted T cell fraction (not recorded which). The receptors originated from a male donor with ankylosing spondylitis or in good health (not recorded which).

This clonotype was detected only a few times. V gene TRBV6-6 combines with J gene TRBJ2-2, with D possibly being TRBD2 (5 bases). The germline V gene encodes CDR1 MNHNY and CDR2 SVGAGI (reference sequence). The CDR3 totals 13 residues. Between the trimmed V and J ends, which lost 4 bases and 4 bases, there was a span of 7 bases. The DNA of the CDR3 is TGTGCCAGCAGTTCGGACTTCACCGGGGAGCTGTTTTTT. Protein: CASSSDFTGELFF.

This clonotype was seen ten or more times. The rearrangement joins TRBV15 to TRBJ2-7; TRBD1 is a possible D gene (6 bases). Germline CDR1 is LNHNV and CDR2 is YYDKDF (reference sequence). The CDR3 length is 15 residues. Trimming left V 0 bases short and J 3 bases short, with 12 bases between. DNA of the CDR3: TGTGCCACCAGCAGAGACAGGGGTAGTGTCTACGAGCAGTACTTC. As protein: CATSRDRGSVYEQYF.

This clonotype was recorded a few times. This rearrangement joins TRBV15 to TRBJ2-4; possibly TRBD1 for D (5 bases). V lost 5 bases, J lost 5 bases, and 7 bases lay in between. The germline V gene has CDR1 LNHNV and CDR2 YYDKDF (reference sequence). This CDR3 has 12 residues. CDR3 sequence (DNA): TGTGCCACCAGCGCGACAGAAAACATTCAGTACTTC. Translation gives CATSATENIQYF. Full variable domain (missing parts from reference TRBV15 and TRBJ2-4): DAMVIQNPRYQVTQFGKPVTLSCSQTLNHNVMYWYQQKSSQAPKLLFHYYDKDFNNEADTPDNFQSRRPNTSFCFLDIRSPGLGDTAMYLCATSATENIQYFGAGTRLSVL.